The rows below give T cell receptor beta chains drawn from one sample of a study of blood T cell repertoires in COVID-19. The protocol was immunoSEQ multiplex PCR, while the TCRdb copy is restricted to in-frame clones and leaves out a portion. The data show some 83,000 clones, 86% seen once. Source material: peripheral blood. The receptors here all came from a man in his fifties with active COVID-19. CDR3s leave out the opening cysteine and the closing phenylalanine or tryptophan. Fields, in order: clone size, V gene, J gene, CDR3 protein. Not every row has a clone size; where given, it reads once, few, many or a size class.

clone size: once; V gene: TRBV29-1; J gene: TRBJ1-4; CDR3 protein: SATGGWATNEKLF
clone size: once; V gene: TRBV28; J gene: TRBJ1-4; CDR3 protein: ASSPPDRYGGEKLF
clone size: few; V gene: TRBV24-1; J gene: TRBJ1-5; CDR3 protein: ATSDARQGRNQPQH
clone size: .; V gene: TRBV20-1; J gene: TRBJ1-2; CDR3 protein: SASRHRDGYT
clone size: .; V gene: TRBV7-2; J gene: TRBJ1-1; CDR3 protein: ASSLQGNTEAF
clone size: .; V gene: TRBV7-2; J gene: TRBJ1-5; CDR3 protein: ASSLGPGLNQPQH
clone size: .; V gene: TRBV7-8; J gene: TRBJ1-3; CDR3 protein: ASSASGGSGNTIY
clone size: .; V gene: TRBV6-6; J gene: TRBJ1-4; CDR3 protein: ASSPDVGAGTNEKLF
clone size: .; V gene: TRBV7-3; J gene: TRBJ2-3; CDR3 protein: ASSFSRATSTDTQY
clone size: .; V gene: TRBV19; J gene: TRBJ2-7; CDR3 protein: ASSTSGTGVFSYEQY
clone size: .; V gene: TRBV12-3/TRBV12-4; J gene: TRBJ2-5; CDR3 protein: AVRRDGQETQY
clone size: .; V gene: TRBV23-1; J gene: TRBJ1-5; CDR3 protein: ASSHLDRRNNQPQH
clone size: large; V gene: TRBV4-3; J gene: TRBJ1-2; CDR3 protein: ASSQEEGRVYGYT
clone size: .; V gene: TRBV27; J gene: TRBJ2-1; CDR3 protein: ASRPLDFSYNEQF
clone size: .; V gene: TRBV27; J gene: TRBJ2-2; CDR3 protein: ASGTGWTGELF
clone size: once; V gene: TRBV9; J gene: TRBJ1-1; CDR3 protein: ASSADRANTEAF
clone size: few; V gene: TRBV15; J gene: TRBJ1-5; CDR3 protein: ATSAAGTGYSQPQH
clone size: .; V gene: TRBV7-2; J gene: TRBJ2-2; CDR3 protein: ASSLGAGGRTGELF
clone size: .; V gene: TRBV9; J gene: TRBJ2-2; CDR3 protein: ASSPRVSTGELF
clone size: .; V gene: TRBV27; J gene: TRBJ2-7; CDR3 protein: AIGPGQRYEQY
clone size: .; V gene: TRBV7-9; J gene: TRBJ1-1; CDR3 protein: ASSSPRTGNTEAF
clone size: few; V gene: TRBV7-2; J gene: TRBJ1-1; CDR3 protein: ASSLFSAGNTEAF
clone size: once; V gene: TRBV28; J gene: TRBJ2-4; CDR3 protein: ASTFTHRGLAKNIQY
clone size: .; V gene: TRBV19; J gene: TRBJ2-2; CDR3 protein: ASNRLAGTGELF
clone size: .; V gene: TRBV9; J gene: TRBJ2-7; CDR3 protein: ASSVGNSAEQY
clone size: .; V gene: TRBV27; J gene: TRBJ2-7; CDR3 protein: ASSLSGGPGYEQY
clone size: .; V gene: TRBV5-4; J gene: TRBJ2-5; CDR3 protein: ASSPENQGETQY
clone size: .; V gene: TRBV27; J gene: TRBJ2-7; CDR3 protein: ASSSLGLAGGYEQY
clone size: .; V gene: TRBV5-1; J gene: TRBJ1-2; CDR3 protein: ASSLTGGDGYT
clone size: .; V gene: TRBV28; J gene: TRBJ1-5; CDR3 protein: ASRVPGNQPQH
clone size: .; V gene: TRBV6-2/TRBV6-3; J gene: TRBJ2-5; CDR3 protein: ASSYPRDFQETQY
clone size: .; V gene: TRBV13; J gene: TRBJ2-7; CDR3 protein: ASGTGISYEQY
clone size: once; V gene: TRBV5-4; J gene: TRBJ1-4; CDR3 protein: ASSGSGGGEKLF
clone size: once; V gene: TRBV9; J gene: TRBJ2-5; CDR3 protein: ASSVDWGRGETQY
clone size: .; V gene: TRBV28; J gene: TRBJ2-2; CDR3 protein: ATQDRPDTGELF
clone size: few; V gene: TRBV3-1/TRBV3-2; J gene: TRBJ1-2; CDR3 protein: ASSQDATGGSNYGYT
clone size: .; V gene: TRBV10-2; J gene: TRBJ2-1; CDR3 protein: ASSRQLSSYNEQF
clone size: .; V gene: TRBV5-1; J gene: TRBJ2-3; CDR3 protein: ASSFTGYTDTQY
clone size: .; V gene: TRBV7-2; J gene: TRBJ1-3; CDR3 protein: ASRRTGTGNTIY
clone size: .; V gene: TRBV19; J gene: TRBJ1-1; CDR3 protein: ASRPGEGAYPAF
clone size: once; V gene: TRBV5-6; J gene: TRBJ1-3; CDR3 protein: ASSRRGQGSGGGIY
clone size: .; V gene: TRBV7-9; J gene: TRBJ1-1; CDR3 protein: ASSLVTGETEAF
clone size: .; V gene: TRBV7-2; J gene: TRBJ2-3; CDR3 protein: ASSLEGVSTDTQY
clone size: .; V gene: TRBV5-6; J gene: TRBJ2-7; CDR3 protein: ASSLPQGTRYEQY
clone size: .; V gene: TRBV7-6; J gene: TRBJ2-5; CDR3 protein: ASSLLAAGETQY